Sequencing of this T cell receptor beta chain was carried out in a study of blood T cell repertoires in COVID-19. For the study at large: T cells, B-cell-depleted T cells, or PBMCs supplied cDNA or gDNA.

Participant ages covered roughly 18 to 89 years across about 22 US areas. The method was immunoSEQ multiplex PCR; TCRdb's version includes in-frame clones alone and lacks a portion of them. Here the sample spans about 180,000 clones, 70% to 80% being singletons. This clone was counted between two and nine times. This CDR3 is built from 15 residues. Germline CDR1 LNHDA, CDR2 SQIVND (reference sequence). Trimming took 3 bases from V and 2 from J, leaving 11 bases between them. V is TRBV19 and J is TRBJ2-1; D gene unclear. The receptor was derived from a woman aged 45 to 65 who had recovered from COVID-19. Sequenced input: PBMCs or T cells enriched from blood (not recorded which). This CDR3 reads CASSISLTAYNEQFF. The CDR3, as DNA: TGTGCCAGTAGTATTAGTTTAACAGCCTACAATGAGCAGTTCTTC.